These 12 T cell receptor beta chains originate from one sample sequenced in a study of shared clonotypes between healthy human individuals. Clones were sequenced by immunoSEQ multiplex PCR, and TCRdb holds only the in-frame ones, with some missing. Counted here are about 1.5 million clones, 95% to 99% occurring once; the ten biggest clones make up approximately 0.45%. Sequenced sample: naive CD4+ T cells sorted from blood. This sample's subset: CD45RA+ positively selected. All receptors come from a man aged 30 to 39 in good health.

J is TRBJ1-1 and V is TRBV5-1; 10 nucleotides align to TRBD1. CDR1 and CDR2 (germline): SGHRS, YFSETQ. The CDR3 consists of 15 residues. V gave up 4 bases and J gave up 2 bases; unmatched junction bases: 5. The CDR3 bases are TGCGCCAGCAGCATTGGGACAGGGGTAAACACTGAAGCTTTCTTT. Protein sequence: CASSIGTGVNTEAFF.

The rearrangement uses TRBV11-3 and TRBJ2-2; D is unresolved. Germline CDR1 reads SGHNT; CDR2 reads YENEEA. The CDR3 covers 12 residues. V was trimmed by 3 bases and J by 6 bases, leaving 5 bases between them. The CDR3 DNA follows: TGTGCCAGCAGCTTTAACTCCGGGGAGCTGTTTTTT. It encodes CASSFNSGELFF.

The J gene is TRBJ2-5, the V gene TRBV19; no clear D gene. V gave up 7 bases and J gave up 1 base, with 16 bases separating them. Germline V gene lookup returns CDR1 LNHDA and CDR2 SQIVND (reference sequence). This CDR3 is 15 amino acids long. The CDR3, as DNA: TGTGCCAGTACCCGGGCCAATGGGGTCCAAGAGACCCAGTACTTC. Protein sequence: CASTRANGVQETQYF.

This clone was seen just once. The V gene is TRBV10-3, the J gene TRBJ2-7, with TRBD1 matching over 11 bases. The germline CDR1 and CDR2 sequences are ENHRY and SYGVKD. V lost 6 bases, J lost 6 bases, and 7 bases stayed unmatched. The CDR3 totals 14 residues. The CDR3 reads CAIRGGQGAGEQYF. CDR3 nucleotide sequence: TGTGCCATCAGAGGAGGACAGGGGGCTGGCGAGCAGTACTTC.

This CDR3 reads CASSSQGNTEAFF. For the CDR3, the DNA is TGTGCCAGCAGCTCTCAGGGGAACACTGAAGCTTTCTTT. V gene TRBV6-1 combines with J gene TRBJ1-1; tentatively, D is TRBD1 (5 bases). Trimming left V 6 bases short and J 1 base short, with 9 bases between. The CDR3 spans 13 residues. The germline V gene has CDR1 MNHNS and CDR2 SASEGT.

The rearrangement joins TRBV6-6 to TRBJ2-1; TRBD2 aligns across 8 bases. Germline V gives CDR1 MNHNY, CDR2 SVGAGI (reference sequence). The CDR3 runs 11 residues. V was pared by 6 bases and J by 15 bases, with 7 bases of the junction left unmatched. CDR3: CASSPSGSPFF. In DNA, the CDR3 is TGTGCCAGCAGCCCCAGCGGGAGCCCGTTCTTC.

CDR3 sequence reads: CASSYLISGTDTQYF. As DNA, the CDR3 is TGTGCCAGCAGCTATCTGATCTCCGGCACAGATACGCAGTATTTT. The chain has TRBV11-2 and TRBJ2-3; D gene uncertain. The CDR3 sequence is 15 residues long. Germline CDR1 is SGHAT and CDR2 is FQNNGV. V lost 4 bases, J lost 1 base, and 12 bases lay in between.

In regard to this clone: Other nucleotide sequences from this sample produce the same CDR3. The chain is built from TRBV6-5 and TRBJ2-2; D ambiguous. This CDR3 is 11 amino acids long. In germline, CDR1 is MNHEY, CDR2 SVGAGI. V was cut by 6 bases and J by 2 bases, with 1 base left in between. The CDR3 loop reads CASSNTGELFF. The CDR3 bases are TGTGCCAGCAGCAACACCGGGGAGCTGTTTTTT.

With regard to this clone: The same CDR3 can be traced to other DNA sequences in this sample. This rearrangement joins TRBV5-4 to TRBJ2-1; D is perhaps TRBD1 (6 bases). CDR1 is SGHNT and CDR2 is YYREEE in the germline V gene (reference sequence). The CDR3 is 13 amino acids. V was cut by 0 bases and J by 6 bases, with 7 bases left in between. The CDR3 DNA is TGTGCCAGCAGCTTGGGACAGGTCAATGAGCAGTTCTTC. As protein: CASSLGQVNEQFF.

On this clone itself: One end of the junction does not line up with germline, which may come from a read error. This chain links TRBV4-1 with TRBJ2-3; 13 bases are a match to TRBD2. This CDR3 is 14 amino acids long. Germline V gene lookup returns CDR1 MGHRA and CDR2 YSYEKL. CDR3 nucleotide sequence: TGCGCCAGCAGCCCGGGACTAGCGGGGAAGGGCTCGGATTTT. The encoded protein is CASSPGLAGKGSDF.

The rearrangement links TRBV29-1 to TRBJ2-7; 14 bases fit TRBD2. J was trimmed by 5 bases and V by 4 bases; bases with no gene match: 1. Germline CDR1 reads SQVTM; CDR2 reads ANQGSEA. CDR3 length: 13 residues. The CDR3 reads CSVGLAGGHEQYF. The CDR3 DNA is TGCAGCGTTGGACTAGCGGGAGGGCACGAGCAGTACTTC.

The chain is built from TRBV9 and TRBJ2-1; TRBD2 might be the D (5 bases). The CDR3 consists of 15 residues. The germline V and J ends were trimmed by 0 bases and 6 bases, with 13 bases remaining between them. CDR1 and CDR2 (germline): SGDLS, YYNGEE. The DNA of the CDR3 is TGTGCCAGCAGCGTAGTTGCCGGGGTGGGCAATGAGCAGTTCTTC. This gives the protein CASSVVAGVGNEQFF. The variable domain in full, completed from reference TRBV9 and TRBJ2-1, reads DSGVTQTPKHLITATGQRVTLRCSPRSGDLSVYWYQQSLDQGLQFLIQYYNGEERAKGNILERFSAQQFPDLHSELNLSSLELGDSALYFCASSVVAGVGNEQFFGPGTRLTVL.